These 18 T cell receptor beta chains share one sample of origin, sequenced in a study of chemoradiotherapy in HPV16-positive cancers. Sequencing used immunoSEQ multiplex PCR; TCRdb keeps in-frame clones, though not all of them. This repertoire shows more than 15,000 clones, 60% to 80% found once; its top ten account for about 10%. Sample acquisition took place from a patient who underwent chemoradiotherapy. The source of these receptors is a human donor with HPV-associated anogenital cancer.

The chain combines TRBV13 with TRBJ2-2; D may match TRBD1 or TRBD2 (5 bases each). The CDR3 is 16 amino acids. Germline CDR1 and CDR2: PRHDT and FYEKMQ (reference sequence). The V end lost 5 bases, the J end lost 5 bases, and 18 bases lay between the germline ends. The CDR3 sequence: CASSPRRGVGTGELFF. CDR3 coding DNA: TGTGCCAGCAGCCCTCGTAGAGGGGTTGGAACCGGGGAGCTGTTTTTT.

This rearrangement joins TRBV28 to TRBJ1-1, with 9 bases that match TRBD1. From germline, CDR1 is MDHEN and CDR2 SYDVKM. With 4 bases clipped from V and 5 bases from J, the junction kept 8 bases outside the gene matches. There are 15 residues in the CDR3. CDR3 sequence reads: CASSSSGQGGTEAFF. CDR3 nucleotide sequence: TGTGCCAGCAGTTCATCGGGACAGGGTGGGACTGAAGCTTTCTTT. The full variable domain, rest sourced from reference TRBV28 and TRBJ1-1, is DVKVTQSSRYLVKRTGEKVFLECVQDMDHENMFWYRQDPGLGLRLIYFSYDVKMKEKGDIPEGYSVSREKKERFSLILESASTNQTSMYLCASSSSGQGGTEAFFGQGTRLTVV.

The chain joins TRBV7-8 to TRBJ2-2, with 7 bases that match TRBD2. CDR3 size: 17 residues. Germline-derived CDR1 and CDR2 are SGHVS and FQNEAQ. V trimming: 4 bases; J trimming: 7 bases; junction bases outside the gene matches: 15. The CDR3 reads CASSSSRRGRVIGELFF. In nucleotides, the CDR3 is TGTGCCAGCAGCTCCTCTAGGCGGGGGAGGGTTATCGGGGAGCTGTTTTTT.

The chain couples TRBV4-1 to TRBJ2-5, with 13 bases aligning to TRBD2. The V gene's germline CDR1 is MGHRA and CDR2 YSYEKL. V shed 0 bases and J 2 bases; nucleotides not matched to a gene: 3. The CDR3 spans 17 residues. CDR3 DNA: TGCGCCAGCAGCCAAGAACCGGGACTAGCGGGGCAAGAGACCCAGTACTTC. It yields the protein CASSQEPGLAGQETQYF.

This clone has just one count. The CDR3 DNA reads as TGTGCCAGTAGTCTGAGAGTTCGACCCGCCTATGGCTACACCTTC. It encodes CASSLRVRPAYGYTF. The V gene is TRBV19, the J gene TRBJ1-2; D gene unclear. Germline-derived CDR1 and CDR2 are LNHDA and SQIVND (reference sequence). V shed 5 bases and J shed 4 bases, with 17 bases lying between them. CDR3 length: 15 amino acids.

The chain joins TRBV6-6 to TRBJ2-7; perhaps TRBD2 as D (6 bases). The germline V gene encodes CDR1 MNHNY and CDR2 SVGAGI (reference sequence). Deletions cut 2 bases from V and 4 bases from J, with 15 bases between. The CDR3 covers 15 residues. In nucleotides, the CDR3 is TGTGCCAGCAGTTACCCCCTGGGGGGATTTTACGAGCAGTACTTC. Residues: CASSYPLGGFYEQYF.

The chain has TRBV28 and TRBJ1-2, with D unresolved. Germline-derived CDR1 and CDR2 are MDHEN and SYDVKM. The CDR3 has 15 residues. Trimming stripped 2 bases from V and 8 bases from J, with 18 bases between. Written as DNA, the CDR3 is TGTGCCAGCAGTTTAAAACGGAACAATTTGAAGGGCTACACCTTC. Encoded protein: CASSLKRNNLKGYTF.

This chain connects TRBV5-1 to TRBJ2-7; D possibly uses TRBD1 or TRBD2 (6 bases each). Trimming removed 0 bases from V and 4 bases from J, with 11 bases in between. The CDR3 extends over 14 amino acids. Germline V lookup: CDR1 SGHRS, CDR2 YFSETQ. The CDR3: CASSLVGGRYEQYF. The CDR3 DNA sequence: TGCGCCAGCAGCTTGGTAGGGGGGCGGTACGAGCAGTACTTC.

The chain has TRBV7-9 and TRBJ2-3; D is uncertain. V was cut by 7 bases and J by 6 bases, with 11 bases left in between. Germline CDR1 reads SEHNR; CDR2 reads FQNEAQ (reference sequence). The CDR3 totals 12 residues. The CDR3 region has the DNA TGTGCCAGCACCCCCGCAGTGGATACGCAGTATTTT. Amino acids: CASTPAVDTQYF.

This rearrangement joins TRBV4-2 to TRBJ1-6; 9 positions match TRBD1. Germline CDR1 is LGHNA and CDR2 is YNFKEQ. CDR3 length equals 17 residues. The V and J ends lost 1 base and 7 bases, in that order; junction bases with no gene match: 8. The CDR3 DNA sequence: TGTGCCAGCAGCCAAGGGACAGGGGCCCCCGACAATTCACCCCTCCACTTT. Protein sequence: CASSQGTGAPDNSPLHF.

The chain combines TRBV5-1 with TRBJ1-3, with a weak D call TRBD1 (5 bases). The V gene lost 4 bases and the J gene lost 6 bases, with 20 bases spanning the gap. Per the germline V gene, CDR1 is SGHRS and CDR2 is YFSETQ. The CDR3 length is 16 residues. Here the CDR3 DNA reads TGCGCCAGCAGCCTTACCGGGACGTGGGGAGAAAACACCATATATTTT. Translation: CASSLTGTWGENTIYF.

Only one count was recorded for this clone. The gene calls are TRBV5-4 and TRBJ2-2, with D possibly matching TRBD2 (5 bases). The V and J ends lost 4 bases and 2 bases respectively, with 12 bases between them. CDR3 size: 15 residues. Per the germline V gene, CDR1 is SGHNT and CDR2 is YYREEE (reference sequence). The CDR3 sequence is CASSPRVVNTGELFF. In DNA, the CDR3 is TGTGCCAGCAGCCCGAGGGTCGTTAACACCGGGGAGCTGTTTTTT.

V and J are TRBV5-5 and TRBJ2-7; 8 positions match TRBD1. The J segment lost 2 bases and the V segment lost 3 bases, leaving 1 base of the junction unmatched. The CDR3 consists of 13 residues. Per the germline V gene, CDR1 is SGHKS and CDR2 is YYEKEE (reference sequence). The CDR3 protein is CASSWTGTYEQYF. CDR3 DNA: TGTGCCAGCAGCTGGACAGGGACCTACGAGCAGTACTTC.

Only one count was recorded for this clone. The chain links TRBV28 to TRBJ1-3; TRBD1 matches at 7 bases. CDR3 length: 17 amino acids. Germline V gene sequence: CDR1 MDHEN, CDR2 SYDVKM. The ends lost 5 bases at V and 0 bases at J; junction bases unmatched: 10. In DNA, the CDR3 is TGTGCCAGCAGTCTGGGACAGCAACTCTACTCTGGAAACACCATATATTTT. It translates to CASSLGQQLYSGNTIYF.

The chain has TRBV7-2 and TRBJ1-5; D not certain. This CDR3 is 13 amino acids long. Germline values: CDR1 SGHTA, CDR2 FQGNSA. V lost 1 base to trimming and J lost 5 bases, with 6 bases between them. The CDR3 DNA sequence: TGTGCCAGCAGCTTAGTGAGGCATCAGCCCCAGCATTTT. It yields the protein CASSLVRHQPQHF.

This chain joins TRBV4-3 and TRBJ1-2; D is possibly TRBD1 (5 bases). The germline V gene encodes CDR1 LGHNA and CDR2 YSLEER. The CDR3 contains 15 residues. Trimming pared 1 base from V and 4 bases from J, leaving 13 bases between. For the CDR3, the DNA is TGCGCCAGCAGCCAAGCACGGCGGGGGTTCTATGGCTACACCTTC. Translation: CASSQARRGFYGYTF.

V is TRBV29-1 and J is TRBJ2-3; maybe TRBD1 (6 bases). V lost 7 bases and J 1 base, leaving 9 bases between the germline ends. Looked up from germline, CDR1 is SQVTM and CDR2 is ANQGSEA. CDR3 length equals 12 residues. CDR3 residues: CSARQGTDTQYF. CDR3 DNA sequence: TGCAGCGCACGACAGGGCACAGATACGCAGTATTTT.

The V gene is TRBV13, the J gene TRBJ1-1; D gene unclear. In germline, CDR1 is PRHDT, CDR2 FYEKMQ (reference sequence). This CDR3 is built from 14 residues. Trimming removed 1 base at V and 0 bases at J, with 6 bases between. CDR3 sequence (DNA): TGTGCCAGCAGCTTAGCGGACTTGAACACTGAAGCTTTCTTT. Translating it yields CASSLADLNTEAFF.